Below, 11 T cell receptor beta chains from the same sample are listed, as sequenced in a study of T cell repertoires in cytomegalovirus infection. Each CDR3 protein gets one entry after TCRdb re-called the reads with MiXCR. Found here are around 530,000 distinct CDR3 sequences, around a quarter of them singletons; the top ten hold around 14%. Material: PBMCs. The origin of the receptors is a human donor in good health (CMV status not recorded). Some clones in this sample may be carry-over from other donors' samples.

The rearrangement uses TRBV15 and TRBJ2-7, with D perhaps matching TRBD2 (6 bases). V lost 0 bases and J 5 bases, leaving 17 bases between the germline ends. The germline gives CDR1 LNHNV, CDR2 YYDKDF (reference sequence). This CDR3 is 16 amino acids long. The CDR3 DNA is TGTGCCACCAGCAGAGATGGGGGGACCTCAAGCCACGAGCAGTACTTC. Protein sequence: CATSRDGGTSSHEQYF.

This clonotype was found a few times. The chain recombines TRBV28 with TRBJ2-7; D gene ambiguous. Per the germline V gene, CDR1 is MDHEN and CDR2 is SYDVKM. With 8 bases removed from V and 3 bases from J, the gap between germline ends came to 17 bases. This CDR3 contains 14 residues. CDR3 amino acids: CASLPSAENYEQYF. The CDR3 DNA reads as TGTGCCAGCCTGCCAAGTGCCGAGAACTACGAGCAGTACTTC.

About this clonotype itself: Mismatch with germline at one junction end may stem from a read error. The chain couples TRBV11-3 to TRBJ2-1; either TRBD1 or TRBD2 may fit D (6 bases each). This CDR3 contains 13 residues. The germline gives CDR1 SGHNT, CDR2 YENEEA. The CDR3 nucleotides read TGTGCCAGCAGCCCCCCGGGGGCAGAAATAACGGTCTTC. Protein sequence: CASSPPGAEITVF.

V and J are TRBV4-1 and TRBJ1-5; D perhaps matches TRBD1 (6 bases). The CDR3 has 15 amino acids. V was shortened by 0 bases and J by 7 bases, with 13 bases between the two germline ends. Germline V gene data show CDR1 as MGHRA and CDR2 as YSYEKL. The CDR3 DNA is TGCGCCAGCAGCCAAGATCGGGGGGCAGGACAGCCCCAGCATTTT. This translates into CASSQDRGAGQPQHF.

The rearrangement links TRBV19 to TRBJ1-2; no definite D call. CDR1 and CDR2 from the germline V gene are LNHDA and SQIVND (reference sequence). The V end lost 1 base, the J end lost 7 bases, and 4 bases lay between the germline ends. This CDR3 comprises 11 residues. The CDR3 reads CASSIASGYTF. CDR3 bases: TGTGCCAGTAGTATAGCCTCTGGCTACACCTTC.

There are many counts of this clonotype. The V gene is TRBV27, the J gene TRBJ2-1; 11 bases align to TRBD1. Germline trimming cut 5 bases from V and 0 bases from J; bases unmatched to any gene: 9. The CDR3 sequence is 18 residues long. Looked up from germline, CDR1 is MNHEY and CDR2 is SMNVEV (reference sequence). The CDR3: CASSPPDRGQSSYNEQFF. The DNA of the CDR3 is TGTGCCAGCAGTCCTCCGGACAGGGGGCAAAGCTCCTACAATGAGCAGTTCTTC.

This clonotype was seen more than once but under ten times. The chain combines TRBV7-2 with TRBJ1-1; D is ambiguous. The CDR3 loop spans 15 amino acids. Deletions cut 6 bases from V and 4 bases from J, with 18 bases between. Germline V gene lookup returns CDR1 SGHTA and CDR2 FQGNSA. CDR3 coding DNA: TGTGCCAGCAGTTACGGAACCGAAGGGAGCACTGAAGCTTTCTTT. Translated, it gives CASSYGTEGSTEAFF.

A few counts support this clonotype. The rearrangement joins TRBV9 to TRBJ1-4; possible D gene TRBD1, 5 bases. The CDR3 is 15 amino acids. The ends were cut back, 4 bases at V and 7 bases at J, with 17 bases in the middle. CDR1 and CDR2 from the germline V gene are SGDLS and YYNGEE. The CDR3 sequence is CASSPGPQVGEKLFF. DNA of the CDR3: TGTGCCAGCAGCCCGGGACCCCAAGTGGGTGAAAAACTGTTTTTT.

The chain combines TRBV5-5 with TRBJ2-7; weak D call: TRBD2 (5 bases). The V gene's germline CDR1 is SGHKS and CDR2 YYEKEE (reference sequence). V shed 0 bases and J shed 2 bases, with 21 bases lying between them. The CDR3 runs to 18 residues. The CDR3 region is CASSLAEVPRGSPYEQYF. The CDR3 DNA is TGTGCCAGCAGCTTGGCGGAAGTTCCCCGGGGATCCCCCTACGAGCAGTACTTC.

The rearrangement links TRBV7-2 to TRBJ1-5; D ambiguous. Between the trimmed V and J ends, which lost 3 bases and 11 bases, there was a span of 14 bases. This CDR3 has 13 residues. Germline CDR1 and CDR2: SGHTA and FQGNSA. CDR3 bases: TGTGCCAGCAGCTTCATGGTAGAGTCGTCCCAGCATTTT. This translates into CASSFMVESSQHF.

Many counts were recorded for this clonotype. V is TRBV10-3 and J is TRBJ2-7, with 9 bases aligning to TRBD1. The junction had 4 bases not matched to a gene; V was cut back by 3 bases and J by 13 bases. This CDR3 is built from 11 residues. Per the germline V gene, CDR1 is ENHRY and CDR2 is SYGVKD. As DNA, the CDR3 is TGTGCCATCAGTGAAGGACAGGGGACCTACGTC. The encoded protein is CAISEGQGTYV.